This T cell receptor beta chain was identified in a study of T cells in Graves' hyperthyroidism and ophthalmopathy. Germline CDR1 is DFQATT and CDR2 is SNEGSKA (reference sequence). CDR3 length: 13 amino acids. V was clipped by 4 bases and J by 1 base; unmatched bases: 3. This clonotype was counted many times. Its matching antigen is unknown. Amplification of TCR beta CDR3 regions used RNA as the template. Researchers ran a first-round RT-PCR on the TCR CDR3 using the HTBI primer set. TCRdb reanalysed the multiplex PCR reads using MiXCR and keeps one entry per CDR3 protein. The sample comprises roughly 510,000 distinct CDR3 sequences, about a fifth of which are singletons, and 26% rests with the top ten. An absence of ophthalmopathy progression within 18 months meant stable Graves' hyperthyroidism. General study points: Also found in blood were most expanded thyroid clonotypes above 0.001.

The TCR sequence derives from a man between 18 and 29 years old with Graves' hyperthyroidism. This rearrangement joins TRBV20-1 to TRBJ1-1, with 7 nucleotides matching TRBD1. The source material was blood. The DNA of the CDR3 is TGCAGTGCTAAAAGGACAGGGAACACTGAAGCTTTCTTT. This gives the protein CSAKRTGNTEAFF.